Listed below are T cell receptor beta chains from one sample, sequenced in a study of identical twins. TCRdb ran MiXCR on the 5' RACE reads and lists one entry per CDR3 protein. The sample has 350,000 to 500,000 distinct CDR3 sequences; around 20% are singletons. Sequencing used naive T cells sorted from blood. These receptors all come from a man aged 45-60 years in good health. Each CDR3 is given with its conserved first and last residue. The order of the fields is clone size, V gene, J gene, D gene, CDR3 protein, CDR3 DNA. A D gene is named only where the DNA matches it firmly. Clone size, where shown, is once, few, many, or a class for clones that have expanded.

>few|TRBV10-3|TRBJ2-7|NA
CAISESAGIYEQYF
TGTGCCATCAGTGAGTCTGCAGGTATCTACGAGCAGTACTTC
>few|TRBV29-1|TRBJ2-7|TRBD1
CSVVQGLKYEQYF
TGCAGCGTGGTACAGGGGTTGAAGTACGAGCAGTACTTC
>few|TRBV4-2|TRBJ2-4|NA
CASSQELTSLDIQYF
TGTGCCAGCAGCCAAGAACTCACTAGTCTGGACATTCAGTACTTC
>NA|TRBV20-1|TRBJ2-1|NA
CSAQTAFEQFF
TGCAGTGCCCAGACGGCGTTTGAGCAGTTCTTC
>NA|TRBV20-1|TRBJ1-6|TRBD1
CSAREWTGGLTSPLHF
TGCAGTGCTAGGGAATGGACAGGGGGCTTAACCTCACCCCTCCACTTT
>many|TRBV24-1|TRBJ2-5|NA
CATSEPDGQETQYF
TGTGCCACCAGTGAACCCGACGGACAAGAGACCCAGTACTTC
>NA|TRBV5-6|TRBJ2-1|TRBD2
CASSPGWTSGRNEQFF
TGTGCCAGCAGCCCTGGCTGGACTAGCGGGAGGAATGAGCAGTTCTTC
>NA|TRBV29-1|TRBJ2-7|TRBD2
CSALLAAEDYEQYF
TGCAGCGCTCTCCTAGCGGCGGAGGACTACGAGCAGTACTTC
>NA|TRBV4-1|TRBJ2-5|TRBD2
CASRTRAGGIRETRYF
TGCGCCAGCAGGACTAGGGCGGGGGGGATCCGGGAGACCCGGTACTTC
>NA|TRBV15|TRBJ2-7|TRBD1
CATSRDRGLGEQYF
TGTGCCACCAGCAGGGACAGGGGGCTTGGCGAGCAGTACTTC
>many|TRBV5-1|TRBJ2-2|TRBD2
CASSTSGGWTGELFF
TGCGCCAGCAGCACGTCGGGGGGTTGGACCGGGGAGCTGTTTTTT
>NA|TRBV15|TRBJ1-4|TRBD1
CATSRDTGGRGNEKLFF
TGTGCCACCAGCAGAGATACAGGGGGCAGGGGTAATGAAAAACTGTTTTTT
>NA|TRBV5-4|TRBJ2-5|NA
CASSPVTDQETQYF
TGTGCCAGCAGCCCTGTGACAGACCAAGAGACCCAGTACTTC
>few|TRBV12-3/TRBV12-4|TRBJ2-1|NA
CASSPSGTYNEQFF
TGTGCCAGCAGTCCCTCCGGGACTTATAATGAGCAGTTCTTC
>many|TRBV25-1|TRBJ1-2|TRBD1
CASSESGEFGTGKGYTF
TGTGCCAGCAGTGAATCGGGCGAGTTTGGGACAGGGAAAGGCTACACCTTC
>few|TRBV2|TRBJ1-3|NA
CASSASQGGGNTIYF
TGTGCCAGCAGTGCCTCACAGGGAGGTGGAAACACCATATATTTT
>few|TRBV7-2|TRBJ2-3|TRBD2
CASVRGLVTDTQYF
TGTGCCAGCGTTAGGGGACTAGTGACAGATACGCAGTATTTT
>few|TRBV7-2|TRBJ1-6|TRBD1
CASSFTISDRWNSPLHF
TGTGCCAGCAGCTTTACAATTTCGGACAGGTGGAATTCACCCCTCCACTTT
>NA|TRBV7-7|TRBJ1-1|NA
CASSQHLNTEAFF
TGTGCTAGCAGCCAGCACTTGAACACTGAAGCTTTCTTT